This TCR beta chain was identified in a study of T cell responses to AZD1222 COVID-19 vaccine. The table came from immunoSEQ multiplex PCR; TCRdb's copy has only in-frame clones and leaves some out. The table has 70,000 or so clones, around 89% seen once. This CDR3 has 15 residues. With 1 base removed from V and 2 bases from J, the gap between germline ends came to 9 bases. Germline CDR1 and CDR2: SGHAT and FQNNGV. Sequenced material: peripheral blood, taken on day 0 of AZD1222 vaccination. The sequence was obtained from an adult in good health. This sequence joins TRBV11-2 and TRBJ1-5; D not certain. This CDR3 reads CASSLGAAGNQPQHF. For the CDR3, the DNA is TGTGCCAGCAGCTTAGGGGCAGCGGGCAATCAGCCCCAGCATTTT.